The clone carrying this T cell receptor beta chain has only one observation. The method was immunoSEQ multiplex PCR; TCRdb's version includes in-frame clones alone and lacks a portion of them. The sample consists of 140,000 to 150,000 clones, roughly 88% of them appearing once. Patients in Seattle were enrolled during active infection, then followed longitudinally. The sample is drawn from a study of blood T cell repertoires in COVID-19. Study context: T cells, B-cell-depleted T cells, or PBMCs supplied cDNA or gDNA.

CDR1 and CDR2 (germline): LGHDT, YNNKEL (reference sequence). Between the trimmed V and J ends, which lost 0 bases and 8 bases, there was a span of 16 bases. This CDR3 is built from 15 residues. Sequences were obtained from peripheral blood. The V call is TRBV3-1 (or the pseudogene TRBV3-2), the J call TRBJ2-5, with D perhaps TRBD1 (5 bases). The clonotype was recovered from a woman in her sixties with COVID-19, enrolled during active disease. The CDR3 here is CASSQEGYGHPTQYF. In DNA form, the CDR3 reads TGTGCCAGCAGCCAAGAAGGTTACGGACACCCCACCCAGTACTTC.